A selection of T cell receptor beta chains follows, all from one sample in a study of blood T cells in healthy people across ages. From the 5' RACE reads, TCRdb called clonotypes with MiXCR, one entry per CDR3 protein. The sample includes about 650,000 distinct CDR3 sequences, about 30% of them seen just once. Sequenced: blood. Every receptor here comes from a woman older than 75 in good health. Both conserved end residues are part of each CDR3.

j_gene: TRBJ1-2; v_gene: TRBV7-2; CDR3aa: CASSLAPATYGYTF
j_gene: TRBJ2-3; v_gene: TRBV10-3; CDR3aa: CAISERGNQSTDTQYF
j_gene: TRBJ2-1; v_gene: TRBV30; CDR3aa: CAWGEENEQFF
j_gene: TRBJ2-7; v_gene: TRBV4-2; CDR3aa: CASSQDNRGSYEQYF
j_gene: TRBJ1-2; v_gene: TRBV2; CDR3aa: CASSEDRFYGYTF
j_gene: TRBJ2-5; v_gene: TRBV7-9; CDR3aa: CASSPGGYETQYF
j_gene: TRBJ2-2; v_gene: TRBV5-6; CDR3aa: CASSRILDRENTGELFF
j_gene: TRBJ1-6; v_gene: TRBV10-3; CDR3aa: CAIRDDRWDSPLHF
j_gene: TRBJ2-1; v_gene: TRBV5-1; CDR3aa: CASSFPRDQQFF
j_gene: TRBJ2-7; v_gene: TRBV25-1; CDR3aa: CASSLGYEQYF
j_gene: TRBJ2-7; v_gene: TRBV13; CDR3aa: CASSLGGVSYEQYF
j_gene: TRBJ1-2; v_gene: TRBV11-2; CDR3aa: CASSLDLGVPNYGYTF
j_gene: TRBJ2-2; v_gene: TRBV6-2/TRBV6-3; CDR3aa: CASTRRDWNTGELFF
j_gene: TRBJ2-1; v_gene: TRBV20-1; CDR3aa: CSASRLAGGNEQFF
j_gene: TRBJ2-3; v_gene: TRBV28; CDR3aa: CASWTGTDTQYF
j_gene: TRBJ2-2; v_gene: TRBV9; CDR3aa: CASNVADTNTGELFF
j_gene: TRBJ1-2; v_gene: TRBV5-1; CDR3aa: CASSLTGEKAYVYTF
j_gene: TRBJ2-2; v_gene: TRBV12-3/TRBV12-4; CDR3aa: CASSSRTSGGGFSGELFF
j_gene: TRBJ2-1; v_gene: TRBV7-3; CDR3aa: CASSLTLDEQFF
j_gene: TRBJ1-3; v_gene: TRBV12-3/TRBV12-4; CDR3aa: CASSLARGGWSSGNTIYF
j_gene: TRBJ2-1; v_gene: TRBV2; CDR3aa: CASGKVASGHNEQFF
j_gene: TRBJ2-7; v_gene: TRBV6-1; CDR3aa: CASSESTGGYEQYF
j_gene: TRBJ2-7; v_gene: TRBV15; CDR3aa: CATSRDIGQGHEQYF
j_gene: TRBJ2-3; v_gene: TRBV12-3/TRBV12-4; CDR3aa: CASSDSGRTDAQYF
j_gene: TRBJ2-3; v_gene: TRBV5-8; CDR3aa: CASSFLPGQREHTQYF
j_gene: TRBJ2-7; v_gene: TRBV20-1; CDR3aa: CSARSGTGTYEQYF
j_gene: TRBJ2-1; v_gene: TRBV15; CDR3aa: CATSRKLGQTSRGNEQFF
j_gene: TRBJ1-2; v_gene: TRBV7-9; CDR3aa: CASSFTPGQDLYGYTF
j_gene: TRBJ2-7; v_gene: TRBV7-9; CDR3aa: CASNTSAAYEQYF
j_gene: TRBJ2-5; v_gene: TRBV7-9; CDR3aa: CASSPVGLDKETQYF
j_gene: .; v_gene: TRBV28; CDR3aa: CASSGVAGRPLEQYF
j_gene: TRBJ2-5; v_gene: TRBV11-2; CDR3aa: CASTQGGGLSYNEQYF
j_gene: TRBJ1-2; v_gene: TRBV7-3; CDR3aa: CASSEIRGQGYTF
j_gene: TRBJ2-7; v_gene: TRBV6-5; CDR3aa: CASSPRTVHEQYF
j_gene: TRBJ2-4; v_gene: TRBV24-1; CDR3aa: CAASDADGNIQYF
j_gene: TRBJ1-2; v_gene: TRBV27; CDR3aa: CASSLYGTRNGYTF
j_gene: TRBJ2-7; v_gene: TRBV28; CDR3aa: CASSFYRGYEQYF
j_gene: TRBJ1-1; v_gene: TRBV20-1; CDR3aa: CSASGTGWPMNTEAFF
j_gene: TRBJ1-1; v_gene: TRBV10-2; CDR3aa: CATAIIVNTEAFF
j_gene: TRBJ2-3; v_gene: TRBV12-3/TRBV12-4; CDR3aa: CASSLRGGGTDMQYF
j_gene: TRBJ2-3; v_gene: TRBV7-9; CDR3aa: CASSYAGGTDTQYF
j_gene: TRBJ2-5; v_gene: TRBV5-1; CDR3aa: CASSLDGGNLGETQYF
j_gene: TRBJ2-5; v_gene: TRBV12-3/TRBV12-4; CDR3aa: CASSPPGLASQETQYF
j_gene: TRBJ1-5; v_gene: TRBV2; CDR3aa: CASMGRPTLNQPQHF
j_gene: TRBJ1-1; v_gene: TRBV6-5; CDR3aa: CASSYSRTGETEAFF
j_gene: TRBJ2-5; v_gene: TRBV4-2; CDR3aa: CASCQASGRSNEQYF
j_gene: TRBJ2-1; v_gene: TRBV4-1; CDR3aa: CASSLGPERRNNEQFF
j_gene: .; v_gene: TRBV3-1; CDR3aa: CASSQGPGQSYEQYF
j_gene: TRBJ2-3; v_gene: TRBV10-3; CDR3aa: CAIRAGWGSTGTQYF
j_gene: TRBJ2-7; v_gene: TRBV20-1; CDR3aa: CSAIGTAIAYEQYF
j_gene: TRBJ2-7; v_gene: TRBV6-1; CDR3aa: CASSIQGSYEQYF
j_gene: TRBJ2-1; v_gene: TRBV20-1; CDR3aa: CSAHWSSYNEQFF
j_gene: TRBJ1-5; v_gene: TRBV20-1; CDR3aa: CSAGQGRGPQHF
j_gene: TRBJ1-6; v_gene: TRBV27; CDR3aa: CASSTNGIERGSLHF